This T cell receptor (beta chain) was observed in a study of identifying expanded T cells in peripheral blood (dated by TCRdb to 2018 to 2020). Some background on the complete study: Four technical replicates, made by sequencing separate aliquots from the same pool of genomic DNA, were compared pairwise. Results the study describes overall, beyond this receptor: The authors expected that biological variance in healthy repertoires might rise further over much longer intervals, such as months to years. Across all healthy-donor time intervals, the beta-binomial model significantly cut both the number of clones called differentially abundant and the false-positive rate. Between technical replicates the binomial model flagged about 1.2 differentially abundant clones, whereas over roughly two weeks the binomial model flagged about 15 and over about four weeks 19 to 20. Variance in clone template counts between approximately two-week samples significantly increased with total template count across all healthy donors.

The immunoSEQ Assay, which relies on bias-controlled multiplex PCR amplification of genomic DNA, was used to profile TCRbeta CDR3 regions. The paper's data handling went like this. The absolute abundance of each unique TCRbeta CDR3 region was quantified after sequences were collapsed and filtered. Two models were used to test differential abundance: a binomial model (Fisher-equivalent) and a beta-binomial model that adds time-dependent variance fitted from healthy donors. Clones with fewer than 5 combined templates were removed, and a clone was called differentially abundant if the clone's Benjamini-Hochberg FDR was below 0.01. Beta-binomial variance was modeled as a function of total template count across the two samples using the form v = (b*log(k)+a)^2. In its TCRdb copy, this immuneACCESS table keeps in-frame sequences only and misses some clones. Where compared with another copy, unresolved V genes explain less than half of these, and the others have no known cause. V and J calls and clone size are given by that table; D and trimming were obtained from the DNA. Recorded for this sample are over 100,000 clones; about 88% of them occurred a single time. Just under 8.5% of the sample comes from the top ten.

Of note for this clone: This receptor's antigen is unknown. No much larger clonotype is one base removed from it; base qualities were not supplied.

During the collection period, no immune events, such as infections, were documented for the healthy donors. Healthy-donor blood repertoires served as a training cohort to calibrate time-dependent variance in a beta-binomial model of T-cell clone differential abundance. The training cohort included approximately ten healthy donors, of whom 3 were female and 7 were male. An age range of about 29 to 65 years, with an average of around 44 years, was recorded for the donors. Whole blood, obtained from a commercial supplier, was collected from each healthy donor at three time points spaced approximately two weeks apart. For immunosequencing, genomic DNA was extracted from unsorted whole blood. CDR1 and CDR2 (MGHRA, YSYEKL) derive from the germline V gene. From its cysteine to its phenylalanine, the CDR3 spans 14 amino acids. Left in the record is the CDR3 DNA by itself, 42 bases read in frame from the first base. The junction carries 11 bases between V and J, which are trimmed by 3 bases and 3 bases respectively.

The specimen was blood. The sequence joins TRBV4-1 to TRBJ1-1; a tentative D call is TRBD1 (6 bases match). The TCR originated in a person between 18 and 70 years old in good health. The sequenced DNA is TGCGCCAGCAGCCATTTAGGGGGGCACACTGAAGCTTTCTTT. This translates into CASSHLGGHTEAFF.